The T cell receptor beta chain under discussion was sequenced for a study of T cell responses to AZD1222 COVID-19 vaccine. Across the study: Both about-4-week and about-12-week second-dose recipients were combined.

Only in-frame clones appear in the TCRdb table, and some are missing; sequencing was by immunoSEQ multiplex PCR. This table holds approximately 170,000 clones, roughly 92% found once. As concerns this clone: The target antigen is unknown.

Study-wide findings and caveats: White British donors predominated, females outnumbered males, and clonal diversity was possibly underestimated. Baseline seropositives among AZD1222 recipients totaled only 5 to 7.

V was shortened by 6 bases and J by 5 bases, with 16 bases between the two germline ends. This CDR3 region has 15 residues. From germline, CDR1 is SGHAT and CDR2 FQNNGV. The sequencing used peripheral blood, collected on day 0 of AZD1222 vaccination. This TCR was sampled from an adult in good health. This sequence joins TRBV11-2 and TRBJ2-2; D unclear. DNA of the CDR3: TGTGCCAGCAGTCTCCGGATGGTAGGGACCGGGGAGCTGTTTTTT. The encoded protein is CASSLRMVGTGELFF.